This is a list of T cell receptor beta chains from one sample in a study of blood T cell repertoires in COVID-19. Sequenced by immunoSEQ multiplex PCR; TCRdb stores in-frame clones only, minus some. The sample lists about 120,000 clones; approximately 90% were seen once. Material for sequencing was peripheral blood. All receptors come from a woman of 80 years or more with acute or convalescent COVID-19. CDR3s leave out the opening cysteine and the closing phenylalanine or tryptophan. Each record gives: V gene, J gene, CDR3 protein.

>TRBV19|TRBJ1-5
ASAGVTGQPQH
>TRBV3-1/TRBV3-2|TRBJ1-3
ASSPRDRGNTIY
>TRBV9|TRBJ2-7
ASTGGQGGEQY
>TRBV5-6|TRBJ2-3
ASSYYGLPRQY
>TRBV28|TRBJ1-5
ASLTGRTGYNQPQH
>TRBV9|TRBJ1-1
ASSVGGGTGRDTEAF
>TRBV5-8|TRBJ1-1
ASSLSGWTEAF
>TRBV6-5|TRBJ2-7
ASTPAGSYEQY
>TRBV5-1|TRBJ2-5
ASSLRLANQETQY
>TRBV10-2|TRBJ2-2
ASSDRSGRASGTGELF
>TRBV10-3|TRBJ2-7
AIRTGGNFNEQY
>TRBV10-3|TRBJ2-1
AISAGTSGRYEQF
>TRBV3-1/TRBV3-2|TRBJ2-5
ACQGLAGTQETQY
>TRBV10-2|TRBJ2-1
ASSEASSYNEQF
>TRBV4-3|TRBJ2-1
ASSRRTGDEQF
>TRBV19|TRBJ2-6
ASSTTGSGANVLT
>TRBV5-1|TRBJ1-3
ASSSDPQGSGNTIY
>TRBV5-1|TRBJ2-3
ASQLRQRTDTQY
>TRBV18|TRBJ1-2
ASSTRTGNYGYT
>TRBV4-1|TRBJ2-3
ASSQVQRGGTDTQY
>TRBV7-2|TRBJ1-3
ATHQTGTNDSGNTIY
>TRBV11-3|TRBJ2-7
ASSQQGGNEQY
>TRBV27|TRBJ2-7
ASSYSQRSSYEQY
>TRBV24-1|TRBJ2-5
ATSDLQKRMNLQETQY
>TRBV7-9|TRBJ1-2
AGQTNYGYT
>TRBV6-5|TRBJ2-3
ASQWKASSTDTQY
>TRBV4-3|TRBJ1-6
ASSQGGSYNSPLH
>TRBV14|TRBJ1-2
ASSQLVGRGNYGYT
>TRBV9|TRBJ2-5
ASSVGLAGGQETQY
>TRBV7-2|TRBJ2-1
ASSRGGLASYNEQF
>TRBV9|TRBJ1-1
ASSVGVTTKNTEAF
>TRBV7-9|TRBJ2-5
ASSHTRTSGQEAQY
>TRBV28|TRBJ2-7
ASSLTGSSYEQY
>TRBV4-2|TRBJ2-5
ASSQDGTVTGETQY
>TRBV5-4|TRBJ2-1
ASSLPGSYNEQF
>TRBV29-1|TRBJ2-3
SVDNFYTDTQY
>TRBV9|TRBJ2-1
ASSVVGGAYNEQF
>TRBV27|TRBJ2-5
ASCLTGGQGRTQY
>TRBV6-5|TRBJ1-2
ASGQGGGYT
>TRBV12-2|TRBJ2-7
ASRLLGTPTYEQY
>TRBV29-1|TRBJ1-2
SVIGANYGYT
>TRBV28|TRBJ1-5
ASSPTGGKNQPQH
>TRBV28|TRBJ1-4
ASSLSGTGGEKLF
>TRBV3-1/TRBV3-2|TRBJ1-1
ASSQVWGQGFNTEAF
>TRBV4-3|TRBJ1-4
ASSQAALGEKLF